Listed below are T cell receptor beta chains from one sample, sequenced in a study of post-analysis software for immune sequencing data. TCRdb reprocessed the PCR reads via MiXCR and lists one record per CDR3 protein. The table records about 770,000 distinct CDR3 sequences, approximately 44% of them present only once. The sample taken for sequencing was blood. The receptors shown here come from a girl between 10 and 17 years old with multiple sclerosis. CDR3s include the opening cysteine and the closing phenylalanine or tryptophan. A D gene is named only where the DNA matches it firmly. The size entry is marked missing in some rows and otherwise reads once, few, many or a size class.

TGTGCCAGCAGCCCCCGGGGCGTCCAGCTCCTGGAGACCCAGTACTTC CASSPRGVQLLETQYF few . TRBJ2-5 TRBV12-3/TRBV12-4
TGTGCCAGCAGTTTCCTAGTATCAGGGAATCAGCCCCAGCATTTT CASSFLVSGNQPQHF . . TRBJ1-5 TRBV12-3/TRBV12-4
TGCGCCAGCAGCCCGTCGGACAGGGACTATGGCTACACCTTC CASSPSDRDYGYTF few TRBD1 TRBJ1-2 TRBV5-1
TGTGCCAGCAGCGTAGCCGGGGAGAGATCCTACGAGCAGTACTTC CASSVAGERSYEQYF . . TRBJ2-7 TRBV9
TGTGCCAGCAGCTGGCAGGGGGTGGACGAGCAGTACTTC CASSWQGVDEQYF . TRBD1 TRBJ2-7 TRBV3-1
TGTGCCAGCAGCCGACCGGGACTAACCCCTGGGACCCAGTACTTC CASSRPGLTPGTQYF . TRBD2 TRBJ2-5 TRBV4-2
TGCAGTGCTCCCGGGGAGGGGACAGATACGCAGTATTTT CSAPGEGTDTQYF few TRBD2 TRBJ2-3 TRBV20-1
TGTGCCAGCAGCTTAGATTTTCCCCTAAGCGGATCTAGCACAGATACGCAGTATTTT CASSLDFPLSGSSTDTQYF few . TRBJ2-3 TRBV11-3
TGTGCCAGCTGCCGGAGGCAAGAGACCCAGTACTTC CASCRRQETQYF once . TRBJ2-5 TRBV2
TGTGCCAGCACCCCGGCTATCAACTCCTACGAGCAGTACTTC CASTPAINSYEQYF . . TRBJ2-7 TRBV12-3/TRBV12-4
TGTGCCAGCAGCCTCACAGGGGACTCTGTCGAGCAGTACTTC CASSLTGDSVEQYF . . TRBJ2-7 TRBV7-2
TGTGCCAGCAGTCGGGGGGCGGGAGTAGCAGATACGCAGTATTTT CASSRGAGVADTQYF . . TRBJ2-3 TRBV28
TGTGCCATAGCAGGGATACAAGAGACCCAGTACTTC CAIAGIQETQYF few . TRBJ2-5 TRBV10-3
TGCAGCGTGAGCGGGGACAGTAATCAGCCCCAGCATTTT CSVSGDSNQPQHF . TRBD1 TRBJ1-5 TRBV29-1
TGTGCCACCAGCGGTACGACAGGTCCCAACACTGAAGCTTTCTTT CATSGTTGPNTEAFF . . TRBJ1-1 TRBV15
TGCAGCGTTTCGGGTGGGGGACGCACAGATACGCAGTATTTT CSVSGGGRTDTQYF . . TRBJ2-3 TRBV29-1
TGTGCCAGCAGTAACGGACAGGCCCGCACAGATACGCAGTATTTT CASSNGQARTDTQYF few TRBD1 TRBJ2-3 TRBV2
TGCGCCAGCGGGAAGGCGGCAGGGGGGTATGAGCAGTTCTTC CASGKAAGGYEQFF . . TRBJ2-1 TRBV4-3
TGTGCCAGCAGTGAATTGATAGACGGCACAGATACGCAGTATTTT CASSELIDGTDTQYF . . TRBJ2-3 TRBV6-1
TGTGCCAGCAGCCTCAAGCAGTACTTC CASSLKQYF . . TRBJ2-5 TRBV7-9
TGTGCCAGCAGTGAATACCAGGTGGAGACCCAGTACTTC CASSEYQVETQYF few . TRBJ2-5 TRBV6-1
TGCAGTGCTAGTAGTCTAGCGGGAGATACTAGCACAGATACGCAGTATTTT CSASSLAGDTSTDTQYF . TRBD2 TRBJ2-3 TRBV20-1
TGCAGCGTCCCGAGAAGCACAGATACGCAGTATTTT CSVPRSTDTQYF . . TRBJ2-3 TRBV29-1
TGTGCCAGCACCGGAAATCAGGGGCTAGCGGGAGGGCCGGGCACAGATACGCAGTATTTT CASTGNQGLAGGPGTDTQYF once TRBD2 TRBJ2-3 TRBV4-2
TGTGCCACCCGAGTTGGGGACCCCTACACCGGGGAGCTGTTTTTT CATRVGDPYTGELFF . . TRBJ2-2 TRBV15
TGCGCCAGCAGCTTTTTCGGGACTACGTACAATGAGCAGTTCTTC CASSFFGTTYNEQFF once TRBD2 TRBJ2-1 TRBV5-1
TGCGCCAGCAGCCAAGAACTAGCGGGAGGGCGGCGGGAGCTGTTTTTT CASSQELAGGRRELFF . TRBD2 TRBJ2-2 TRBV4-3
TGTGCCAGCGGACCAAAGATTTGGACCCAGTACTTC CASGPKIWTQYF . . TRBJ2-5 TRBV6-5
TGTGCCAGCAGCCCCGAAATACTCATGGGTACCAATGAGCAGTTCTTC CASSPEILMGTNEQFF . . TRBJ2-1 TRBV4-2
TGTGCCAGCAGTTTCTTCGAAGACATCACCTACGAGCAGTACTTC CASSFFEDITYEQYF . . TRBJ2-7 TRBV12-3/TRBV12-4
TGCAGTGCTAGAGATCGCGGGAGGTCCCCCTACGAGCAGTACTTC CSARDRGRSPYEQYF . TRBD2 TRBJ2-7 TRBV20-1
TGTGCCACCAGCAGAGATCGCACCGACAGGCCAGGAAAACTGTTTTTT CATSRDRTDRPGKLFF . . TRBJ1-4 TRBV15
TGCAGTGCTAGATTACTCGACAGAGCCGACGAGCAGTACTTC CSARLLDRADEQYF . . TRBJ2-7 TRBV20-1